The clone carrying this T cell receptor beta chain was found many times. As yet, its antigen is unknown. Libraries for TCR beta were made by quantitative 5'-RACE with molecular barcodes. TCRdb re-called the 5' RACE reads through MiXCR, storing one row per CDR3 protein. The profile covers fewer than 250,000 distinct CDR3 sequences, with roughly 25% appearing a single time and about 6.9% taken by the ten largest. These data belong to a study of CD8 T cells in ankylosing spondylitis. General study points: Ankylosing spondylitis blood appeared to be characterized by a TCR beta motif of several highly homologous variants.

This CDR3 spans 13 amino acids. V was cut by 5 bases and J by 4 bases, with 11 bases left in between. Looked up from germline, CDR1 is DFQATT and CDR2 is SNEGSKA (reference sequence). The sequence derives from a male donor with ankylosing spondylitis or in good health (not recorded which). The source material was blood, either unsorted or a sorted T cell fraction (not recorded which). The V call is TRBV20-1, the J call TRBJ2-2; TRBD1 might be the D (6 bases). Here the CDR3 reads CSASGQTTGELFF. The CDR3, as DNA: TGCAGTGCTTCGGGACAAACCACCGGGGAGCTGTTTTTT.